This T cell receptor (beta chain) is from a study of cytomegalovirus exposure and HLA in healthy donors. A word on this clone: Its antigen is not known.

A multiplex PCR was run with 60 Vbeta primers and 13 Jbeta primers. Profiled with immunoSEQ multiplex PCR; TCRdb holds only in-frame clones, not every one. There are tens of thousands of clones in the sample; roughly 77% occur only once, and 2% to 2.5% lies in the top ten. Overall study results and limits: In a later analysis, a missense DCLRE1C variant was linked to TCR beta V- and J-gene trimming. A few of the chains that were CMV-associated were confirmed in vitro to be specific for CMV antigens.

Per the germline V gene, CDR1 is SGDLS and CDR2 is YYNGEE. V shed 4 bases and J shed 1 base, with 11 bases lying between them. The CDR3 has 14 amino acids. Input material: PBMCs. The receptor was derived from a man aged 35-49 years in good health and CMV-seronegative. The chain joins TRBV9 to TRBJ1-1; D possibly corresponds to TRBD1 (5 bases). In DNA, the CDR3 is TGTGCCAGCAGCACAAAGACAGAGAACACTGAAGCTTTCTTT. Residues: CASSTKTENTEAFF.